What follows are 19 T cell receptor beta chains derived from one specimen sequenced in a study of monozygotic twins with inflammatory bowel disease. From the 5' RACE reads, TCRdb lists one entry per CDR3 protein and no DNA. This specimen shows 200,000 to 250,000 distinct CDR3 sequences; the ten leading clones hold roughly 7.1%. The sequenced sample was blood. The receptors here all came from a human donor with ulcerative colitis or Crohn's disease, or a healthy co-twin of an affected twin (not recorded which).

The V call is TRBV11-3, the J call TRBJ2-7; TCRdb names TRBD1, which stays unverified in the absence of DNA. The CDR3 is made up of 14 amino acids. Germline V gene data show CDR1 as SGHNT and CDR2 as YENEEA. CDR3 region: CASSTRTEPYEQYF.

The chain employs TRBV25-1 and TRBJ2-1; the D call of TRBD1 rests on TCRdb alone, since no DNA is present to check it. Per the germline V gene, CDR1 is MGHDK and CDR2 is SYGVNS. This CDR3 comprises 13 residues. The CDR3 here is CASKGHDYNEQFF.

The genes are TRBV14 and TRBJ1-1; TCRdb names TRBD1, which stays unverified in the absence of DNA. CDR1 and CDR2 from the germline V gene are SGHDN and FVKESK. The CDR3 loop spans 16 amino acids. CDR3 protein: CASSQDRLTENTEAFF.

V is TRBV3-1 and J is TRBJ1-2; the TCRdb call, TRBD1, lacks DNA for checking. The CDR3 covers 14 residues. Germline V gives CDR1 LGHDT, CDR2 YNNKEL (reference sequence). The CDR3 loop reads CASSQRTGENGYTF.

The chain is built from TRBV7-2 and TRBJ2-3; no DNA is available, so the TRBD2 call from TCRdb remains unchecked. The CDR3 sequence is 15 residues long. CDR1 is SGHTA, CDR2 FQGNSA, per germline. The CDR3 is CASSSRLASTDTQYF.

V gene TRBV28 combines with J gene TRBJ2-3; lacking DNA, the TRBD2 call made by TCRdb goes unchecked. This CDR3 is built from 15 residues. Germline loops: CDR1 MDHEN, CDR2 SYDVKM. CDR3 in amino acids: CASSLGEPRTDTQYF.

The chain recombines TRBV29-1 with TRBJ2-1. The CDR3 spans 14 residues. CDR1 is SQVTM, CDR2 ANQGSEA, per germline. The CDR3 protein is CSVTGEAPYNEQFF.

V and J are TRBV7-2 and TRBJ2-5; without DNA, the TCRdb call of TRBD1 cannot be checked. Germline V gene data show CDR1 as SGHTA and CDR2 as FQGNSA. The CDR3 runs 15 residues. This CDR3 is CASSLVQGTGETQYF. The full variable domain, with the rest looked up from reference TRBV7-2 and TRBJ2-5, is GAGVSQSPSNKVTEKGKDVELRCDPISGHTALYWYRQSLGQGLEFLIYFQGNSAPDKSGLPSDRFSAERTGGSVSTLTIQRTQQEDSAVYLCASSLVQGTGETQYFGPGTRLLVL.

V gene TRBV20-1 combines with J gene TRBJ2-2; TCRdb selects TRBD2, and the lack of DNA leaves this call unchecked. This CDR3 region has 16 residues. Per germline, CDR1 DFQATT and CDR2 SNEGSKA (reference sequence). CDR3 in amino acids: CSARVLLAGGTGELFF.

CDR3 sequence reads: CASSLAPLAGGNIQYF. The genes are TRBV7-9 and TRBJ2-4; the D gene TCRdb calls, TRBD2, cannot be checked with no DNA. Germline CDR1 SEHNR, CDR2 FQNEAQ (reference sequence). The CDR3 loop spans 16 amino acids.

This chain links TRBV7-9 with TRBJ2-7; there is no DNA to check the TCRdb D call of TRBD1. The CDR3 has 13 amino acids. Germline assignment: CDR1 SEHNR and CDR2 FQNEAQ (reference sequence). The CDR3 loop reads CSSSDDRGLEQYF.

The V gene is TRBV12-3 or TRBV12-4, the J gene TRBJ2-7; TCRdb's D call, TRBD1, is unchecked because there is no DNA. The CDR3 loop spans 15 amino acids. The chain's CDR3 is CASSPGTPETYEQYF.

The chain has TRBV7-9 and TRBJ1-4. The germline gives CDR1 SEHNR, CDR2 FQNEAQ (reference sequence). The CDR3 is made up of 15 amino acids. The CDR3 loop is CASSQIRAGNEKLFF.

The chain recombines TRBV7-3 with TRBJ2-1. This CDR3 is 15 amino acids long. CDR1 is SGHTA, CDR2 FQGTGA, per germline. The CDR3 spells CASSADRGPYNEQFF.

This chain uses TRBV12-3 or TRBV12-4 with TRBJ1-5. The CDR3 is 17 amino acids. CDR3 in amino acids: CASSLSPSASGNQPQHF.

V is TRBV5-6 and J is TRBJ1-1; the TCRdb call, TRBD1, lacks DNA for checking. Looked up from germline, CDR1 is SGHDT and CDR2 is YYEEEE. The CDR3 is 15 amino acids. This chain's CDR3 is CASSLDFRGNTEAFF.

This chain links TRBV7-8 with TRBJ2-6; TCRdb returns TRBD1, unconfirmable since there is no DNA. Germline values: CDR1 SGHVS, CDR2 FQNEAQ. This CDR3 contains 20 residues. CDR3 in amino acids: CASSLAGDGSVTSGANVLTF. The complete variable domain, with remaining parts taken from reference TRBV7-8 and TRBJ2-6, reads GAGVSQSPRYKVAKRGQDVALRCDPISGHVSLFWYQQALGQGPEFLTYFQNEAQLDKSGLPSDRFFAERPEGSVSTLKIQRTQQEDSAVYLCASSLAGDGSVTSGANVLTFGAGSRLTVL.

The V gene is TRBV12-3 or TRBV12-4, the J gene TRBJ2-3; as DNA is missing, the TRBD2 call by TCRdb cannot be tested. The CDR3 runs 17 residues. This chain's CDR3 is CASSLKGGSRRTDTQYF.

The chain combines TRBV20-1 with TRBJ1-2; TCRdb picks TRBD1, but there is no DNA to check that call. Germline values: CDR1 DFQATT, CDR2 SNEGSKA (reference sequence). The CDR3 runs to 12 residues. The CDR3 loop is CSATQGDYGYTF.